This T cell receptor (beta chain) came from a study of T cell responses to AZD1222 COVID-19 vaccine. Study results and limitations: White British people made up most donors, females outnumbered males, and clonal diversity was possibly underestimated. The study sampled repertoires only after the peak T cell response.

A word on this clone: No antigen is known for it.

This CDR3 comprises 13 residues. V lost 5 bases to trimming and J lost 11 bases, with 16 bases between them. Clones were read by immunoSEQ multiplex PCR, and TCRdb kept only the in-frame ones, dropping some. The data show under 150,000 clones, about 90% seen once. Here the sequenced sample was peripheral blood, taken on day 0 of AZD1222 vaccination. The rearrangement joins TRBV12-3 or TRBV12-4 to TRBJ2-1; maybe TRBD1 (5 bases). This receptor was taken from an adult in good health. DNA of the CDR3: TGTGCCAGCAGTAAACCCGACAGAAGAAAGCAGTTCTTC. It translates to CASSKPDRRKQFF.